What follows is one TCR beta chain and its context. These data belong to a study of monozygotic twins with inflammatory bowel disease. TCRdb reprocessed the 5' RACE reads and stores each CDR3 protein as one record, lacking DNA. The table for this sample gives around 450,000 distinct CDR3 sequences. The germline V gene has CDR1 MNHEY and CDR2 SMNVEV (reference sequence). The CDR3 covers 14 residues. The chain links TRBV27 to TRBJ2-5; as DNA is missing, the TRBD1 call by TCRdb cannot be tested. This clonotype was sampled from a human donor with ulcerative colitis or Crohn's disease, or a healthy co-twin of an affected twin (not recorded which). The sequenced sample was blood. CDR3 sequence: CASSPDRGSETQYF.